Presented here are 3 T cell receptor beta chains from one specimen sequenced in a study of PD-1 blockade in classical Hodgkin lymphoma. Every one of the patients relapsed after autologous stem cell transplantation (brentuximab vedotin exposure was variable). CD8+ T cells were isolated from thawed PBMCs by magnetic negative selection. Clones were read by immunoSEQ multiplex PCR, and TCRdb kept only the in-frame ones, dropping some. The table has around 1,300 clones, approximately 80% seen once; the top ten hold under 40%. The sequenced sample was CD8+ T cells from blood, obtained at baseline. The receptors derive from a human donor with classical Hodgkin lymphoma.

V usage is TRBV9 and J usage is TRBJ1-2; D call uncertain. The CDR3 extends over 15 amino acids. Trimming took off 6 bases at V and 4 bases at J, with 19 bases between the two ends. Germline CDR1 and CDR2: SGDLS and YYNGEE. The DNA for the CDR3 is TGTGCCAGCACCTACTGTTCAAGAAAGACCTATGGCTACACCTTC. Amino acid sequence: CASTYCSRKTYGYTF.

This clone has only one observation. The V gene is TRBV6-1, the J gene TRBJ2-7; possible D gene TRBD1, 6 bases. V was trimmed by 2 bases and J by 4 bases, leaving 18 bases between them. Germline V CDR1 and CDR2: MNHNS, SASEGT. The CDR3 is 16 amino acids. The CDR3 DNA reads TGTGCCAGCAGTGAATATTCAGGGACACCACTTTACGAGCAGTACTTC. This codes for CASSEYSGTPLYEQYF.

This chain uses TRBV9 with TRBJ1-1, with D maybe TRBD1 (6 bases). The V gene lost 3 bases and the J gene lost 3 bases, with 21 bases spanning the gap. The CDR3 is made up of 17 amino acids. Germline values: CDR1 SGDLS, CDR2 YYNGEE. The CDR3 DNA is TGTGCCAGCAGCGAAACCGGGACATCCCCCAGACACACTGAAGCTTTCTTT. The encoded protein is CASSETGTSPRHTEAFF.